This T cell receptor beta chain was identified during a study of molecular identifiers for immune sequencing clone quantification. General observations from the study: Clones exceeding 20 RNA copies carried over 97% of effector molecules but under 1% of naive-cell molecules. Spiked Jurkat TCR RNA equal to one cell could reportedly be picked out among 800,000 to 1,000,000 naive cells.

Points on this clonotype: The antigen is unknown. A much larger clone lies one base from this, so it may be a read error.

Bulk TCR libraries were made with methods that had been previously described and with listed TCR primers. TCRdb re-called the PCR reads with MiXCR, one entry per CDR3 protein. The table lists about half a million distinct CDR3 sequences, 20% to 25% of them singletons. The CDR3 has 17 residues. This rearrangement joins TRBV12-3 or TRBV12-4 to TRBJ2-3; 8 nucleotides match TRBD1. The J call is doubtful: the DNA matches TRBJ1-5 better. Sequenced: naive CD8+ T cells from blood, with Jurkat cell RNA spiked in. Subset reported: FACS-sorted CD8+CD4-CCR7+CD45RA+ naive T cells. This receptor was obtained from a human donor in good health. Some libraries in this study had Jurkat cell RNA spiked in. The DNA for the CDR3 is TGTGCCAGCAAGGGGACCGAAACAGGGGGACTCACAGATACGCAGCATTTT. Protein product: CASKGTETGGLTDTQHF.